These T cell receptor beta chains were read from a single sample in a study of spatial heterogeneity in lung cancer. TCRdb re-called the 5' RACE reads through MiXCR, storing one row per CDR3 protein. The sample shows around 70,000 distinct CDR3 sequences, 7.5% to 10% of them seen only once. Sequencing used PBMCs, obtained at follow-up. These TCRs come from a female donor with early-stage non-small cell lung cancer. CDR3s include the opening cysteine and the closing phenylalanine or tryptophan. A D gene is named only where the DNA matches it firmly. Expanded clones get a size class; other rows say once, few or many, or leave the size out.

D	J	size	V	DNA	CDR3
.	TRBJ1-3	few	TRBV5-1	TGCGCCAGCAGCTTCGGCAGTCTCTCATCTGGAAACACCATATATTTT	CASSFGSLSSGNTIYF
.	TRBJ2-2	medium-sized	TRBV7-9	TGTGCCAGCAGATCCCACAAAACTCGGAACACCGGGGAGCTGTTTTTT	CASRSHKTRNTGELFF
.	TRBJ1-1	once	TRBV6-1	TGTGCCAGCAGTGACCAGGGTACCACTGAAGCTTTCTTT	CASSDQGTTEAFF
.	TRBJ2-7	few	TRBV20-1	TGCAGTGTTCAAGGGGCAGGAAGGTCATCCTACGAGCAGTACTTC	CSVQGAGRSSYEQYF
.	TRBJ2-5	many	TRBV7-3	TGTGCCAGCAGCCGATCAGGGGAAGGGGAGACCCAGTACTTC	CASSRSGEGETQYF
.	TRBJ2-6	many	TRBV7-3	TGTGCCAGCAGCTTATTCTCTGGGGCCAACGTCCTGACTTTC	CASSLFSGANVLTF
.	TRBJ1-1	many	TRBV6-5	TGTGCCAGCAGTTACTCCAGTTCTCGAGGGAACACTGAAGCTTTCTTT	CASSYSSSRGNTEAFF
.	TRBJ1-1	many	TRBV6-2/TRBV6-3	TGTGCCAGCAGTTACGGGGGGCCCCTCACTGAAGCTTTCTTT	CASSYGGPLTEAFF
TRBD1	TRBJ2-6	many	TRBV5-1	TGCGCCAGCAGCTTGGCCACAGGGGCTGCTGGGGCCAACGTCCTGACTTTC	CASSLATGAAGANVLTF
TRBD2	TRBJ2-3	few	TRBV29-1	TGCAGCGTTGATGGGACCATGCGGACTAGCGGGGGGACAGATACGCAGTATTTT	CSVDGTMRTSGGTDTQYF
.	TRBJ2-7	few	TRBV20-1	TGCAGTGCTAGAGATCCCGGAACCTACGAGCAGTACTTC	CSARDPGTYEQYF
TRBD1	TRBJ1-4	many	TRBV5-1	TGCGCCAGCAGCTTGGCGGGACAGGGGGCGCGTGAAAAACTGTTTTTT	CASSLAGQGAREKLFF
.	TRBJ2-5	few	TRBV5-1	TGCGCCAGCAGCTCGACCCTCCCGGGGACCCAGTACTTC	CASSSTLPGTQYF
.	TRBJ2-7	many	TRBV7-8	TGTGCCAGCAGCCTGCGGCAGATCTACGAGCAGTACTTC	CASSLRQIYEQYF
TRBD2	TRBJ2-3	.	TRBV29-1	TGCAGCGTTGGGGGGCTAGCGGGAGGCACAGATACGCAGTATTTT	CSVGGLAGGTDTQYF
.	TRBJ1-1	few	TRBV6-1	TGTGCCAGCAGTGAAACTCAGGGGACTGAAGCTTTCTTT	CASSETQGTEAFF
.	TRBJ1-6	many	TRBV12-3/TRBV12-4	TGTGCCAGCAGTTTAATGGATTCACCCCTCCACTTT	CASSLMDSPLHF
.	TRBJ1-2	many	TRBV20-1	TGCAGTGCTGGCGGACAGTCAAGTGGCTACACCTTC	CSAGGQSSGYTF
TRBD2	TRBJ2-7	few	TRBV7-9	TGTGCCAGCAGCTTACCCGGGACTAGCGGGAAAAGCTCCTACGAGCAGTACTTC	CASSLPGTSGKSSYEQYF
.	TRBJ2-2	.	TRBV2	TGTGCCAGCAGGGCAGGGAACACCGGGGAGCTGTTTTTT	CASRAGNTGELFF
.	TRBJ2-1	many	TRBV24-1	TGTGCCACCAGTGAAGTGGCAGGGAATTTCGATGAGCAGTTCTTC	CATSEVAGNFDEQFF
TRBD1	TRBJ1-3	many	TRBV19	TGTGCCAGTAGAATTGCGGAGGGGGCGAGATGGAACACCATATATTTT	CASRIAEGARWNTIYF
.	TRBJ1-4	many	TRBV29-1	TGCAGCGTTGAGATCGTAGGTGCTGAAAAACTGTTTTTT	CSVEIVGAEKLFF